A single sample gave rise to the 20 T cell receptor beta chains below, sequenced in a study of PD-1 blockade in classical Hodgkin lymphoma. Clones were sequenced by immunoSEQ multiplex PCR, and TCRdb holds only the in-frame ones, with some missing. Of 20,000 to 30,000 clones in the sample, about 76% are singletons; the top ten hold roughly a fifth. All trial patients relapsed after autologous stem cell transplantation. The sequencing used peripheral blood mononuclear cells (PBMCs), collected before the second cycle of nivolumab. The receptors were sampled from a human donor with classical Hodgkin lymphoma.

A note on this clone: This CDR3 is also generated by other DNA sequences in the sample. The chain links TRBV6-5 to TRBJ1-2, with D unresolved. The CDR3 is 11 residues long. Germline CDR1 reads MNHEY; CDR2 reads SVGAGI. Trimming cost V 4 bases and J 10 bases, with 10 bases left between them. The CDR3 reads CASSSRGIYTF. Here the CDR3 DNA reads TGTGCCAGCAGTTCACGAGGTATCTACACCTTC.

The CDR3 bases are TGCGCCAGCAGCTTTGGACAGTCGGAAGGATACACCTTC. Protein sequence: CASSFGQSEGYTF. V gene TRBV5-1 combines with J gene TRBJ1-2; tentatively, D is TRBD1 (6 bases). In germline, CDR1 is SGHRS, CDR2 YFSETQ. CDR3 length: 13 residues. The V end lost 2 bases, the J end lost 11 bases, and 16 bases lay between the germline ends.

V gene TRBV7-9 combines with J gene TRBJ2-1, with D perhaps TRBD2 (5 bases). Germline V gives CDR1 SEHNR, CDR2 FQNEAQ (reference sequence). There are 14 residues in the CDR3. V lost 2 bases, J lost 5 bases, and 10 bases lay in between. CDR3 sequence reads: CASSLSGVDNEQFF. DNA for the CDR3: TGTGCCAGCAGCTTATCCGGGGTAGACAATGAGCAGTTCTTC.

Sample share makes this clone medium-sized. J is TRBJ1-1 and V is TRBV29-1; possibly TRBD1 for D (5 bases). Germline CDR1 is SQVTM and CDR2 is ANQGSEA. This CDR3 is 12 amino acids long. V lost 7 bases and J lost 5, with 14 bases in between. The CDR3 region is CSATDSGTEAFF. The CDR3 DNA reads TGCAGCGCAACAGATTCAGGGACTGAAGCTTTCTTT.

The chain has TRBV5-1 and TRBJ2-5, with TRBD2 matching 8 bases. CDR3 length equals 15 residues. Germline V gene sequence: CDR1 SGHRS, CDR2 YFSETQ. V was clipped by 2 bases and J by 2 bases; unmatched bases: 5. The CDR3 protein is CASSFSGGTQETQYF. As DNA, the CDR3 is TGCGCCAGCAGCTTCTCGGGGGGGACTCAAGAGACCCAGTACTTC.

This rearrangement joins TRBV7-2 to TRBJ1-6; D remains ambiguous. The germline V and J ends were trimmed by 2 bases and 4 bases, with 3 bases remaining between them. The CDR3 is 13 residues long. Germline V CDR1 and CDR2: SGHTA, FQGNSA. CDR3 sequence: CASSLMYNSPLHF. CDR3 bases: TGTGCCAGCAGCTTAATGTATAATTCACCCCTCCACTTT.

The rearrangement uses TRBV9 and TRBJ1-1; D ambiguous. Germline V gene sequence: CDR1 SGDLS, CDR2 YYNGEE. The CDR3 is 16 amino acids. V dropped 5 bases and J dropped 5 bases, with 22 bases sitting between them. The CDR3 spells CASSPAVAAVRTEAFF. CDR3 DNA: TGTGCCAGCAGTCCCGCGGTCGCGGCTGTTAGGACTGAAGCTTTCTTT.

The V and J genes are TRBV30 and TRBJ1-1, with D possibly matching TRBD1 (5 bases). CDR3 length: 14 amino acids. Trimming cost V 4 bases and J 4 bases, with 16 bases left between them. From germline, CDR1 is GTSNPN and CDR2 SVGIG (reference sequence). CDR3 region: CAWMHGTGITEAFF. DNA of the CDR3: TGTGCCTGGATGCATGGGACCGGTATCACTGAAGCTTTCTTT.

The chain couples TRBV7-2 to TRBJ2-5; D unclear. CDR3 length: 14 amino acids. Germline CDR1 and CDR2: SGHTA and FQGNSA. V dropped 1 base and J dropped 6 bases, with 12 bases sitting between them. The CDR3 reads CASSLGPDLKTQYF. CDR3 DNA: TGTGCCAGCAGCTTAGGACCCGACTTGAAGACCCAGTACTTC.

V is TRBV19 and J is TRBJ1-1; D is undetermined. CDR1 is LNHDA, CDR2 SQIVND, per germline (reference sequence). This CDR3 has 13 amino acids. The V gene lost 0 bases and the J gene lost 1 base, with 3 bases spanning the gap. The CDR3 sequence is CASSIEQNTEAFF. CDR3 bases: TGTGCCAGTAGTATAGAACAGAACACTGAAGCTTTCTTT. Drawing the rest from reference TRBV19 and TRBJ1-1, the complete variable domain is DGGITQSPKYLFRKEGQNVTLSCEQNLNHDAMYWYRQDPGQGLRLIYYSQIVNDFQKGDIAEGYSVSREKKESFPLTVTSAQKNPTAFYLCASSIEQNTEAFFGQGTRLTVV.

The rearrangement joins TRBV30 to TRBJ1-4, with 9 bases lining up with TRBD1. Germline CDR1 and CDR2: GTSNPN and SVGIG (reference sequence). The V gene end was trimmed by 5 bases and the J gene end by 8 bases; junction bases not matched to a gene: 6. This CDR3 is built from 13 residues. The CDR3 is CAWGGQGGEKLFF. CDR3 bases: TGTGCCTGGGGGGGACAGGGTGGAGAAAAACTGTTTTTT.

The V gene is TRBV19, the J gene TRBJ2-5; D tentatively fits TRBD1 or TRBD2 (5 bases each). Germline loops: CDR1 LNHDA, CDR2 SQIVND (reference sequence). The CDR3 runs 14 residues. The V and J ends lost 1 base and 0 bases respectively, with 6 bases between them. The CDR3 coding sequence is TGTGCCAGTAGTATAGGGGGGTACCAAGAGACCCAGTACTTC. As protein: CASSIGGYQETQYF.

The rearrangement joins TRBV30 to TRBJ1-1; 8 bases align to TRBD1. There are 12 residues in the CDR3. Germline CDR1 is GTSNPN and CDR2 is SVGIG (reference sequence). The V and J ends lost 6 bases and 9 bases, in that order; junction bases with no gene match: 9. The CDR3 coding sequence is TGTGCCTGTAGCGGGGCAGGGGGCAAAGCTTTCTTT. Its protein product is CACSGAGGKAFF.

The J gene is TRBJ2-5, the V gene TRBV28; possible D gene TRBD2, 5 bases. V gave up 1 base and J gave up 4 bases, with 16 bases separating them. This CDR3 is 16 amino acids long. Per germline, CDR1 MDHEN and CDR2 SYDVKM. CDR3 bases: TGTGCCAGCAGTTTATACGGGGTCGGAGGAGGAGAGACCCAGTACTTC. This codes for CASSLYGVGGGETQYF.

The rearrangement joins TRBV9 to TRBJ1-5; TRBD1 matches 10 bases. There are 16 residues in the CDR3. Germline CDR1 and CDR2: SGDLS and YYNGEE. V dropped 0 bases and J dropped 5; count of bases not matched to a gene: 5. This chain's CDR3 is CASSVVGTGDYQPQHF. The CDR3 nucleotides read TGTGCCAGCAGCGTAGTGGGGACAGGGGATTATCAGCCCCAGCATTTT.

For the CDR3, the DNA is TGCGCCAGCAGCTTATTTCCATGGGGTGTTACCGGGACAGGGGCCTCCTACGAGCAGTACTTC. Translated, it gives CASSLFPWGVTGTGASYEQYF. This sequence joins TRBV5-1 and TRBJ2-7, with 10 positions matching TRBD1. V trimming: 2 bases; J trimming: 0 bases; junction bases outside the gene matches: 20. The germline CDR1 and CDR2 sequences are SGHRS and YFSETQ. The CDR3 is 21 residues long.

In this sample, this clone turned up a few times. The rearrangement joins TRBV7-9 to TRBJ2-1; TRBD1 agrees at 7 bases. CDR1 and CDR2 (germline): SEHNR, FQNEAQ (reference sequence). This CDR3 has 14 residues. Trimming cost V 6 bases and J 15 bases; bases outside gene matches: 17. This CDR3 is CASSHSNRGRAPFF. Written as DNA, the CDR3 is TGTGCCAGCAGTCATTCAAACAGGGGCCGGGCACCGTTCTTC.

J is TRBJ1-5 and V is TRBV27, with D tentatively TRBD1 (5 bases). This CDR3 spans 15 amino acids. The V and J ends lost 6 bases and 0 bases respectively, with 12 bases between them. Germline V CDR1 and CDR2: MNHEY, SMNVEV (reference sequence). As DNA, the CDR3 is TGTGCCAGCAGACTGGCAGGGTATAGCAATCAGCCCCAGCATTTT. This codes for CASRLAGYSNQPQHF.

This chain joins TRBV28 and TRBJ2-2; D gene uncertain. Germline CDR1 reads MDHEN; CDR2 reads SYDVKM. Trimming cost V 0 bases and J 0 bases, with 8 bases left between them. The CDR3 covers 16 residues. The CDR3 here is CASSLWGTSNTGELFF. The CDR3 coding sequence is TGTGCCAGCAGTTTATGGGGCACCTCGAACACCGGGGAGCTGTTTTTT.

This clone was seen just once. This sequence joins TRBV2 and TRBJ1-5; possibly TRBD1 for D (5 bases). Germline CDR1 SNHLY, CDR2 FYNNEI. V gave up 0 bases and J gave up 7 bases, with 7 bases separating them. The CDR3 consists of 13 residues. In DNA form, the CDR3 reads TGTGCCAGCAGTGAAGCCAGGGACCAGCCCCAGCATTTT. Translating gives CASSEARDQPQHF.